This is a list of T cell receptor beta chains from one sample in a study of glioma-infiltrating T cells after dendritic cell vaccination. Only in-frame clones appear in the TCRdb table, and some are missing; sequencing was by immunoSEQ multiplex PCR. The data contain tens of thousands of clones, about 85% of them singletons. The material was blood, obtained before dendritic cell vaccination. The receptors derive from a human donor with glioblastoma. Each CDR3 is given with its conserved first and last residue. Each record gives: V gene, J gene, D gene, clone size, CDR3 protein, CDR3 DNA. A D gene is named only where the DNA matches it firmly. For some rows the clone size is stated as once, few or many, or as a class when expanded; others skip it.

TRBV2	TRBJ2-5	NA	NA	CASSERMGQYF	TGTGCCAGCAGTGAGAGGATGGGTCAGTACTTC
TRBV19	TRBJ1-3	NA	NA	CASSGGSGNTIYF	TGTGCCAGTAGTGGAGGGTCTGGAAACACCATATATTTT
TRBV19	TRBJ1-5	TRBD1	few	CASRWDATGVQPQHF	TGTGCCAGTAGATGGGATGCTACAGGGGTCCAGCCCCAGCATTTT
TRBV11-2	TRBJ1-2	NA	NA	CASSLGEGPYGYTF	TGTGCCAGCAGCTTAGGAGAGGGCCCCTATGGCTACACCTTC
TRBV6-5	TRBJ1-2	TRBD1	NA	CASSYSTGSEGYTF	TGTGCCAGCAGTTACTCGACAGGGTCGGAGGGCTACACCTTC
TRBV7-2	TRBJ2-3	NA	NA	CASSLGSGATDTQYF	TGTGCCAGCAGCTTAGGTTCAGGGGCGACAGATACGCAGTATTTT
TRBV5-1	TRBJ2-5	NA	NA	CASSVGHEQETQYF	TGCGCCAGCAGCGTGGGACACGAACAAGAGACCCAGTACTTC
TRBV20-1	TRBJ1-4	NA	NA	CSALRGEKLFF	TGCAGTGCTCTAAGGGGTGAAAAACTGTTTTTT
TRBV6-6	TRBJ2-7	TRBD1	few	CASSETGIYEQYF	TGTGCCAGCAGCGAGACAGGGATCTACGAGCAGTACTTC
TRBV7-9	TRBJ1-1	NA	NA	CASSLSGGTEAFF	TGTGCCAGCAGCTTGTCAGGTGGCACTGAAGCTTTCTTT
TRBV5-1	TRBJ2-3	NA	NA	CASSLVSVFTDTQYF	TGCGCCAGCAGCTTGGTGTCAGTCTTCACAGATACGCAGTATTTT
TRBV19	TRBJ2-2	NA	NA	CASSIASYPNTGELFF	TGTGCCAGTAGTATAGCGAGTTATCCGAACACCGGGGAGCTGTTTTTT
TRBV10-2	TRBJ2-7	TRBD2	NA	CASSLSGGYSYEQYF	TGCGCCAGCAGCCTGAGCGGGGGATACTCCTACGAGCAGTACTTC
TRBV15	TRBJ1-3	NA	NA	CATSRDLGDTGNTIYF	TGTGCCACCAGCAGAGATCTGGGCGATACTGGAAACACCATATATTTT
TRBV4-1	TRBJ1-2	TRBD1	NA	CASSQLTGGSNYGYTF	TGCGCCAGCAGCCAGCTTACAGGGGGCTCTAACTATGGCTACACCTTC
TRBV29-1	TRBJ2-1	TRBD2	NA	CSVGGDYNEQFF	TGCAGCGTGGGGGGGGACTACAATGAGCAGTTCTTC
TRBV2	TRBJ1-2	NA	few	CASRADTDYGYTF	TGTGCCAGCAGAGCTGACACGGACTATGGCTACACCTTC
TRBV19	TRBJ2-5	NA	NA	CASSISGQETQYF	TGTGCCAGTAGTATTTCAGGCCAAGAGACCCAGTACTTC
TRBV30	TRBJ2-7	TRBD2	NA	CAWSVLSSGSMEQYF	TGTGCCTGGAGTGTACTCTCTAGCGGGAGTATGGAGCAGTACTTC
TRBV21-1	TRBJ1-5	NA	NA	CASRSQGGNQPQHF	TGTGCCAGCCGTTCACAGGGTGGCAATCAGCCCCAGCATTTT
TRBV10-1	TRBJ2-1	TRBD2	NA	CASSVTGAGGYNEQFF	TGCGCCAGCAGTGTAACCGGAGCGGGGGGTTACAATGAGCAGTTCTTC
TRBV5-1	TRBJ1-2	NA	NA	CASSWGGSDPYTF	TGCGCCAGCAGCTGGGGGGGTTCCGATCCCTACACCTTC
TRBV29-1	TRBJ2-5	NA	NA	CSAGPAGAPQYF	TGCAGCGCTGGACCGGCGGGGGCCCCCCAGTACTTC
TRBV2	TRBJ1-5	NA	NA	CASSKGLFTDQPQHF	TGTGCCAGCAGTAAGGGGCTTTTTACAGATCAGCCCCAGCATTTT
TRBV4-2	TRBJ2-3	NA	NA	CASSQVQRSTDTQYF	TGTGCCAGCAGCCAAGTCCAGCGAAGCACAGATACGCAGTATTTT
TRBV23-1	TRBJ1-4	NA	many	CASSPRTGQGWIEKLFF	TGCGCCAGCAGTCCCCGGACTGGGCAGGGGTGGATTGAAAAACTGTTTTTT
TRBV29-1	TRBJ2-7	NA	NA	CSVAAGQFYEQYF	TGCAGCGTGGCCGCCGGACAGTTCTACGAGCAGTACTTC
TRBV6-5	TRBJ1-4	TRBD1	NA	CASSYEGAGEKLFF	TGTGCCAGCAGTTACGAGGGGGCTGGTGAAAAACTGTTTTTT
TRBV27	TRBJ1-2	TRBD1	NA	CASSSPTGGIYGYTF	TGTGCCAGCAGTTCGCCGACAGGGGGAATCTATGGCTACACCTTC
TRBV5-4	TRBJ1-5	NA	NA	CASSLGGGNQPQHF	TGTGCCAGCAGCTTGGGGGGGGGCAATCAGCCCCAGCATTTT
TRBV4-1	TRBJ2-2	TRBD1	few	CASSRGQDTGELFF	TGCGCCAGCAGCCGGGGACAGGACACCGGGGAGCTGTTTTTT
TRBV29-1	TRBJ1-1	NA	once	CSVAGLQNTEAFF	TGCAGCGTGGCGGGACTCCAGAACACTGAAGCTTTCTTT
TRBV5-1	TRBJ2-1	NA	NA	CASSNTGTYNEQFF	TGCGCCAGCAGCAACACAGGCACCTACAATGAGCAGTTCTTC
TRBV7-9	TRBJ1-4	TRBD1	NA	CASSLDRGGEKLFF	TGTGCCAGCAGCCTAGACAGGGGAGGCGAAAAACTGTTTTTT
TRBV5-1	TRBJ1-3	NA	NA	CASSGGQNSGNTIYF	TGCGCCAGCAGCGGAGGTCAGAACTCTGGAAACACCATATATTTT
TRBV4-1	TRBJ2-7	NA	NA	CASSQAPVSLLEQYF	TGCGCCAGCAGCCAAGCCCCTGTTTCCCTTTTAGAGCAGTACTTC
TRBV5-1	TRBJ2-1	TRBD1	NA	CASSSDRNYNEQFF	TGCGCCAGCAGCTCGGACAGGAATTACAATGAGCAGTTCTTC
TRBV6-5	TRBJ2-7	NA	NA	CASSTISYEQYF	TGTGCCAGCAGTACAATCTCCTACGAGCAGTACTTC
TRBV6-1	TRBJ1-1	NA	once	CASSVLELNTEAFF	TGTGCCAGCAGTGTATTAGAACTGAACACTGAAGCTTTCTTT
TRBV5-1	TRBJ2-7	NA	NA	CASSLRGYEQYF	TGCGCCAGCAGCTTGAGGGGTTACGAGCAGTACTTC
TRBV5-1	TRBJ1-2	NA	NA	CASSLRGKGYGYTF	TGCGCCAGCAGCTTGAGGGGGAAAGGATATGGCTACACCTTC
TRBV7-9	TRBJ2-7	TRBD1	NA	CASSTYRGQSYEQYF	TGTGCCAGCAGCACCTACAGGGGGCAATCCTACGAGCAGTACTTC
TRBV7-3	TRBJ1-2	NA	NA	CASSLSMGGSGYTF	TGTGCCAGCAGCTTAAGTATGGGGGGGAGTGGCTACACCTTC
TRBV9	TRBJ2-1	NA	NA	CASSGLGSPHNEQFF	TGTGCCAGCAGCGGACTAGGATCGCCACACAATGAGCAGTTCTTC
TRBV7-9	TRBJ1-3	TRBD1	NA	CASSWGQLGNTIYF	TGTGCCAGCAGCTGGGGACAGTTGGGAAACACCATATATTTT
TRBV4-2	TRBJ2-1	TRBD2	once	CASSQAGLAGGREQFF	TGTGCCAGCAGCCAAGCCGGACTAGCGGGGGGGCGCGAGCAGTTCTTC
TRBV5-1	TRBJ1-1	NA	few	CASSLRGSTEAFF	TGCGCCAGCAGCTTGAGAGGGAGCACTGAAGCTTTCTTT